Below are 15 T cell receptor beta chains sequenced from a single sample in a study of T cell changes during pregnancy in multiple sclerosis. The assay was immunoSEQ multiplex PCR, and TCRdb's table has in-frame clones only and misses some. The table lists 30,000 to 45,000 clones, 90% to 95% of them singletons. The sequencing used CD4+ T cells from peripheral blood mononuclear cells, collected in the second trimester of pregnancy. The receptors come from a female donor in good health, enrolled as a control in a pregnancy study.

This clone showed up just once. The chain carries TRBV18 and TRBJ2-2, with 8 bases fitting TRBD1. V dropped 3 bases and J dropped 1; count of bases not matched to a gene: 1. Germline loops: CDR1 KGHSH, CDR2 LQKENI. The CDR3 loop spans 15 amino acids. Here the CDR3 reads CASSPGTGNTGELFF. The CDR3 DNA reads as TGTGCCAGCTCACCCGGGACAGGGAACACCGGGGAGCTGTTTTTT.

J is TRBJ1-1 and V is TRBV27; TRBD1 matches 9 bases. From germline, CDR1 is MNHEY and CDR2 SMNVEV (reference sequence). The V segment lost 5 bases and the J segment 4 bases; nucleotides outside the gene matches: 8. The CDR3 extends over 15 amino acids. In DNA, the CDR3 is TGTGCCAGCAGTGCGACAGGGGGTGCGGTCACTGAAGCTTTCTTT. Protein: CASSATGGAVTEAFF.

The chain uses TRBV5-6 and TRBJ1-1; D is perhaps TRBD1 (5 bases). CDR3 length: 15 amino acids. V shed 1 base and J shed 4 bases, with 14 bases lying between them. The germline CDR1 and CDR2 sequences are SGHDT and YYEEEE. The CDR3 nucleotides are TGTGCCAGCAGCTTGAGGAGGGGCTGGGGCACTGAAGCTTTCTTT. Amino acid sequence: CASSLRRGWGTEAFF.

The chain is built from TRBV7-2 and TRBJ2-3; D uncertain. The CDR3 totals 13 residues. V dropped 3 bases and J dropped 3 bases, with 7 bases sitting between them. CDR1 and CDR2 from the germline V gene are SGHTA and FQGNSA. CDR3 sequence: CASSFRVTDTQYF. CDR3 nucleotides: TGTGCCAGCAGCTTCCGGGTTACAGATACGCAGTATTTT. The variable domain in full, with the rest retrieved from reference TRBV7-2 and TRBJ2-3, is GAGVSQSPSNKVTEKGKDVELRCDPISGHTALYWYRQSLGQGLEFLIYFQGNSAPDKSGLPSDRFSAERTGGSVSTLTIQRTQQEDSAVYLCASSFRVTDTQYFGPGTRLTVL.

The chain employs TRBV10-2 and TRBJ2-2; 8 bases map to TRBD2. The CDR3 runs 15 residues. V lost 3 bases, J lost 3 bases, and 3 bases stayed unmatched. The germline V gene has CDR1 WSHSY and CDR2 SAAADI. CDR3 in DNA: TGCGCCAGCAGTGACGGGAGGGCCTACACCGGGGAGCTGTTTTTT. Protein sequence: CASSDGRAYTGELFF.

Here the CDR3 DNA reads TGCAGCGTTGATCTCTGGGCAGGGGGGAGTGAGCAGTTCTTC. Translated, it gives CSVDLWAGGSEQFF. The chain uses TRBV29-1 and TRBJ2-1; possibly TRBD1 for D (7 bases). Looked up from germline, CDR1 is SQVTM and CDR2 is ANQGSEA. V shed 3 bases and J shed 9 bases, with 18 bases lying between them. The CDR3 spans 14 residues.

Points on this clone: It is unclear where the CDR3 begins or ends on the DNA, so no DNA is shown, and the CDR3 is as TCRdb lists it. The chain has TRBV2 and TRBJ1-2. Per the germline V gene, CDR1 is SNHLY and CDR2 is FYNNEI. Termini included, the CDR3 measures 12 amino acids. The CDR3 loop reads CANVATPSGHTF.

V is TRBV28 and J is TRBJ2-5, with D tentatively TRBD1 (5 bases). CDR1 and CDR2 (germline): MDHEN, SYDVKM. CDR3 length: 14 amino acids. V was trimmed by 6 bases and J by 5 bases, leaving 16 bases between them. The CDR3 spells CASRGQGSLETQYF. DNA of the CDR3: TGTGCCAGCAGGGGGCAGGGAAGCCTGGAGACCCAGTACTTC.

This CDR3 reads CASEDNYGYTF. CDR3 nucleotides: TGTGCCAGTGAGGACAATTATGGCTACACCTTC. The chain recombines TRBV25-1 with TRBJ1-2; possibly TRBD1 for D (5 bases). CDR1 and CDR2 (germline): MGHDK, SYGVNS. Trimming stripped 9 bases from V and 5 bases from J, with 10 bases between. The CDR3 loop spans 11 amino acids.

V gene TRBV19 combines with J gene TRBJ1-5, with 8 bases lining up with TRBD1. Trimming cost V 6 bases and J 0 bases; bases outside gene matches: 7. Germline CDR1 is LNHDA and CDR2 is SQIVND (reference sequence). The CDR3 loop spans 16 amino acids. CDR3 nucleotides: TGTGCCAGTAGCCGGGGACAGGCAAATAGCAATCAGCCCCAGCATTTT. Its protein product is CASSRGQANSNQPQHF. Using reference TRBV19 and TRBJ1-5 for the parts outside the CDR3, the full variable domain is DGGITQSPKYLFRKEGQNVTLSCEQNLNHDAMYWYRQDPGQGLRLIYYSQIVNDFQKGDIAEGYSVSREKKESFPLTVTSAQKNPTAFYLCASSRGQANSNQPQHFGDGTRLSIL.

The genes are TRBV6-6 and TRBJ2-7; TRBD1 matches 10 bases. CDR1 is MNHNY and CDR2 is SVGAGI in the germline V gene (reference sequence). V dropped 5 bases and J dropped 5; count of bases not matched to a gene: 6. CDR3 length equals 14 residues. CDR3 nucleotides: TGTGCCAGCAGTCCGGGACAGGGGTTCGACGAGCAGTACTTC. Amino acids: CASSPGQGFDEQYF.

V and J are TRBV6-1 and TRBJ2-7, with TRBD2 matching 11 bases. This CDR3 is 13 amino acids long. V dropped 8 bases and J dropped 3; count of bases not matched to a gene: 3. Germline V CDR1 and CDR2: MNHNS, SASEGT. CDR3 in amino acids: CASGGLAVYEQYF. The DNA of the CDR3 is TGTGCCAGCGGGGGACTAGCGGTCTACGAGCAGTACTTC.

The chain links TRBV5-8 to TRBJ1-5; D might be TRBD1 (5 bases). This CDR3 spans 14 amino acids. V gave up 7 bases and J gave up 3 bases, with 14 bases separating them. CDR1 and CDR2 (germline): SGHTS, YDEGEE. The CDR3 spells CASGGTRHNQPQHF. The CDR3 coding sequence is TGTGCCAGCGGGGGGACCAGACACAATCAGCCCCAGCATTTT.

The V gene is TRBV28, the J gene TRBJ1-1; 9 nucleotides align to TRBD1. The V gene end was trimmed by 2 bases and the J gene end by 0 bases; junction bases not matched to a gene: 13. There are 19 residues in the CDR3. Germline CDR1 and CDR2: MDHEN and SYDVKM. The CDR3 here is CASSLAMRDRVILNTEAFF. CDR3 DNA: TGTGCCAGCAGTTTAGCAATGAGGGACAGGGTGATTTTGAACACTGAAGCTTTCTTT.

The gene calls are TRBV28 and TRBJ1-5, with 9 nucleotides matching TRBD1. This CDR3 comprises 15 residues. Per the germline V gene, CDR1 is MDHEN and CDR2 is SYDVKM. V shed 5 bases and J 2 bases; nucleotides not matched to a gene: 4. CDR3 sequence (DNA): TGTGCCAGCAGTACGACAGGGGGTGGCAATCAGCCCCAGCATTTT. As protein: CASSTTGGGNQPQHF.